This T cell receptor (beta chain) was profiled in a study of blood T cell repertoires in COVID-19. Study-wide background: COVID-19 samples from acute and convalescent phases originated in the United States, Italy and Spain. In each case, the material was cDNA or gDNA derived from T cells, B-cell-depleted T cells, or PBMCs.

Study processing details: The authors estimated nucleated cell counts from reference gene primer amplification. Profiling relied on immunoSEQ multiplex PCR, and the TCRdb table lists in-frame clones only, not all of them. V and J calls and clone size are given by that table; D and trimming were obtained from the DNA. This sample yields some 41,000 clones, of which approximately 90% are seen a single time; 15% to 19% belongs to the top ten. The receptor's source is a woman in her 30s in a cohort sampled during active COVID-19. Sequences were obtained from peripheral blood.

CDR3 loop: CASSYSTVSNYGYTF. Written as DNA, the CDR3 is TGTGCCAGCAGTTACTCTACAGTTTCTAACTATGGCTACACCTTC. The chain combines TRBV6-5 with TRBJ1-2; the D is unclear. This CDR3 contains 15 residues. The germline gives CDR1 MNHEY, CDR2 SVGAGI. Trimming shortened V by 0 bases and J by 0 bases, and 8 bases separated the two germline ends.